Each of the 26 T cell receptor beta chains below was sequenced from the same sample in a study of neurological immune-mediated disorders. Each CDR3 protein is one row after TCRdb ran MiXCR on the 5' RACE reads. The profile covers more than 70,000 distinct CDR3 sequences, with roughly a tenth appearing a single time and approximately 9.6% taken by the ten largest. The sample's time point: longitudinal time-point 1 (baseline). Sequencing was performed on PBMCs. These receptors originate from a man younger than 40 in good health.

As for this clonotype: A read error is possible here, since a much larger clone lies one base away. The J gene is TRBJ2-7, the V gene TRBV6-1, with D uncertain. The CDR3 has 13 amino acids. V was clipped by 11 bases and J by 6 bases, with 20 bases between them. Germline CDR1 MNHNS, CDR2 SASEGT. The CDR3 sequence is CAHIRQGQGEQYF. As DNA, the CDR3 is TGTGCCCACATCCGACAAGGGCAAGGCGAGCAGTACTTC.

This clonotype was counted many times. The V call is TRBV5-4, the J call TRBJ2-5; D possibly uses TRBD1 or TRBD2 (5 bases each). With 2 bases removed from V and 4 bases from J, the gap between germline ends came to 18 bases. CDR3 length: 16 amino acids. Germline assignment: CDR1 SGHNT and CDR2 YYREEE (reference sequence). The CDR3 sequence: CASSLGGRQGGETQYF. The DNA of the CDR3 is TGTGCCAGCAGCTTAGGCGGGCGGCAGGGTGGAGAGACCCAGTACTTC.

The chain is built from TRBV29-1 and TRBJ1-1; the match to TRBD1 covers 8 bases. J lost 1 base, V lost 6 bases, and 7 bases had no gene match. Germline V gives CDR1 SQVTM, CDR2 ANQGSEA. The CDR3 extends over 14 amino acids. The CDR3 coding sequence is TGCAGCGTCCGAAAGACAGGGGCGAACACTGAAGCTTTCTTT. It encodes CSVRKTGANTEAFF.

This clonotype was seen at least ten times. The rearrangement uses TRBV6-5 and TRBJ2-2; D unclear. The CDR3 consists of 14 residues. Germline loops: CDR1 MNHEY, CDR2 SVGAGI. V was clipped by 6 bases and J by 4 bases, with 12 bases between them. CDR3 region: CASRLGSGTGELFF. CDR3 nucleotide sequence: TGTGCCAGCAGGCTAGGATCGGGCACCGGGGAGCTGTTTTTT.

In its sample, this clonotype was seen a few times. This chain's CDR3 is CASSSRTSGRTETQYF. Written as DNA, the CDR3 is TGCGCCAGCAGCTCGCGGACTAGCGGGAGGACGGAGACCCAGTACTTC. V usage is TRBV5-1 and J usage is TRBJ2-5; 14 nucleotides agree with TRBD2. Losses at the gene ends were 3 bases for V and 5 bases for J; bases not matched to a gene: 6. Looked up from germline, CDR1 is SGHRS and CDR2 is YFSETQ. There are 16 residues in the CDR3.

This clonotype was recorded only once. A much bigger clone sits one base away, suggesting this may be a read error. The genes are TRBV5-6 and TRBJ1-4; tentatively, D is TRBD1 (5 bases). V was cut by 1 base and J by 6 bases, with 13 bases left in between. The germline V gene has CDR1 SGHDT and CDR2 YYEEEE. The CDR3 contains 15 residues. The DNA for the CDR3 is TGTGCCAGCAGCTTGATCGACATGGGGGATGAAAAACTGTTTTTT. It translates to CASSLIDMGDEKLFF.

This clonotype appeared many times. The gene calls are TRBV29-1 and TRBJ2-1; TRBD2 aligns across 8 bases. The CDR3 totals 15 residues. V dropped 6 bases and J dropped 2; count of bases not matched to a gene: 9. The germline V gene encodes CDR1 SQVTM and CDR2 ANQGSEA. As DNA, the CDR3 is TGCAGCGTCACCCACCGGGAGGGCCCCTACAATGAGCAGTTCTTC. Translation: CSVTHREGPYNEQFF.

This clonotype showed up many times. This chain connects TRBV5-5 to TRBJ2-1; no clear D. Trimming cost V 7 bases and J 0 bases, with 14 bases left between them. In germline, CDR1 is SGHKS, CDR2 YYEKEE (reference sequence). The CDR3 runs to 15 residues. CDR3 coding DNA: TGTGCCAGCCGAATAATCCTGAGCTCCTACAATGAGCAGTTCTTC. This sequence encodes CASRIILSSYNEQFF. Based on the CDR3 plus reference TRBV5-5 and TRBJ2-1, the full variable domain is DAGVTQSPTHLIKTRGQQVTLRCSPISGHKSVSWYQQVLGQGPQFIFQYYEKEERGRGNFPDRFSARQFPNYSSELNVNALLLGDSALYLCASRIILSSYNEQFFGPGTRLTVL.

This clonotype was observed many times. V usage is TRBV7-2 and J usage is TRBJ1-5; unclear D gene. V lost 5 bases and J lost 7, with 15 bases in between. This CDR3 spans 14 amino acids. Germline-derived CDR1 and CDR2 are SGHTA and FQGNSA. CDR3 nucleotides: TGTGCCAGCAGCCCAGGCCGGGTTAGCCAGCCCCAGCATTTT. Protein product: CASSPGRVSQPQHF.

This clonotype was detected ten times or more. The chain recombines TRBV7-2 with TRBJ2-3, with 7 bases that match TRBD1. Germline lookup yields CDR1 SGHTA and CDR2 FQGNSA. This CDR3 is 14 amino acids long. V gave up 5 bases and J gave up 2 bases; unmatched junction bases: 4. CDR3: CASSRDSATDTQYF. The CDR3 nucleotides are TGTGCCAGCAGCCGGGACAGTGCCACAGATACGCAGTATTTT.

This clonotype was counted at least ten times. The CDR3 DNA follows: TGCGCCAGCAGCTTGGCAGGGAGACTGTTTTTT. This encodes CASSLAGRLFF. The chain is built from TRBV5-1 and TRBJ1-4; D might be TRBD1 (5 bases). V was trimmed by 0 bases and J by 13 bases, leaving 7 bases between them. The CDR3 runs to 11 residues. Germline values: CDR1 SGHRS, CDR2 YFSETQ. Supplemented by reference TRBV5-1 and TRBJ1-4, the full variable domain reads KAGVTQTPRYLIKTRGQQVTLSCSPISGHRSVSWYQQTPGQGLQFLFEYFSETQRNKGNFPGRFSGRQFSNSRSEMNVSTLELGDSALYLCASSLAGRLFFGSGTQLSVL.

This clonotype was seen ten or more times. The chain recombines TRBV9 with TRBJ2-3, with a tentative D call TRBD2 (5 bases). V shed 5 bases and J shed 3 bases, with 13 bases lying between them. This CDR3 region has 14 residues. Per the germline V gene, CDR1 is SGDLS and CDR2 is YYNGEE. The CDR3 is CASSEDSVTDTQYF. The DNA of the CDR3 is TGTGCCAGCAGTGAGGACTCAGTTACAGATACGCAGTATTTT.

The table lists this clonotype with many counts. The genes are TRBV2 and TRBJ1-6; no reliable D call. CDR3 length equals 16 residues. The V end lost 7 bases, the J end lost 7 bases, and 20 bases lay between the germline ends. CDR1 and CDR2 (germline): SNHLY, FYNNEI. The CDR3 region is CASTPGWQVDNSPLHF. CDR3 nucleotide sequence: TGTGCCAGCACACCCGGTTGGCAGGTGGACAATTCACCCCTCCACTTT.

This clonotype was found many times. This chain links TRBV5-1 with TRBJ1-1; unclear D gene. Deletions cut 7 bases from V and 2 bases from J, with 9 bases between. Germline lookup yields CDR1 SGHRS and CDR2 YFSETQ. The CDR3 loop spans 12 amino acids. CDR3 loop: CASRDVNTEAFF. CDR3 in DNA: TGCGCCAGCCGGGATGTTAACACTGAAGCTTTCTTT.

This clonotype showed up many times. The V gene is TRBV12-2, the J gene TRBJ2-1; the DNA was not compared with TRBD2, the D call given in the table. TRBV12-2 is flagged as a pseudogene. The CDR3 runs to 17 residues. CDR3 in DNA: TGTGCAAGTCGCTTTATTGTGCCGACCTCCTTATACAATGAGCAGTTCTTC. The encoded protein is CASRFIVPTSLYNEQFF.

This clonotype came up many times. A junction boundary mismatches the germline segment, possibly from a read error. The chain is built from TRBV29-1 and TRBJ1-1; D uncertain. The V gene's germline CDR1 is SQVTM and CDR2 ANQGSEA. The CDR3 contains 14 residues. The chain's CDR3 is CSVETRSPNTEAFF. CDR3 DNA: TGCAGCGTTGAGACCCGATCCCCGAACACTGAGGCTTTCTTT.

This clonotype has a count of ten or more. J is TRBJ2-1 and V is TRBV20-1, with D perhaps matching TRBD2 (5 bases). The germline V gene has CDR1 DFQATT and CDR2 SNEGSKA (reference sequence). V was cut by 6 bases and J by 4 bases, with 19 bases left in between. The CDR3 sequence is 15 residues long. CDR3 DNA: TGCAGTGCCTACAGACCGGGAAGGACTTACAATGAGCAGTTCTTC. This encodes CSAYRPGRTYNEQFF.

This clonotype was seen ten or more times. For the CDR3, the DNA is TGCAGTGGCCAGGGACTAGTTAATGAGCAGTTCTTC. It codes for CSGQGLVNEQFF. The rearrangement uses TRBV20-1 and TRBJ2-1; 8 nucleotides match TRBD2. The CDR3 contains 12 residues. V lost 7 bases, J lost 7 bases, and 6 bases stayed unmatched. Germline V gene lookup returns CDR1 DFQATT and CDR2 SNEGSKA (reference sequence).

This clonotype appeared many times. The chain recombines TRBV5-1 with TRBJ2-5; D possibly corresponds to TRBD1 (6 bases). Germline V lookup: CDR1 SGHRS, CDR2 YFSETQ. This CDR3 comprises 13 residues. Between the trimmed V and J ends, which lost 4 bases and 1 base, there was a span of 8 bases. The CDR3 region is CASSGGLQETQYF. The CDR3 DNA is TGCGCCAGCAGCGGGGGCCTCCAAGAGACCCAGTACTTC.

In its sample, this clonotype was seen many times. CDR3 sequence reads: CSARSGHSYNEQFF. CDR3 coding DNA: TGCAGTGCTCGAAGCGGTCACTCCTACAATGAGCAGTTCTTC. The chain combines TRBV20-1 with TRBJ2-1, with D possibly matching TRBD2 (5 bases). Germline V CDR1 and CDR2: DFQATT, SNEGSKA (reference sequence). Trimming removed 5 bases from V and 0 bases from J, with 11 bases in between. The CDR3 sequence is 14 residues long.

This clonotype was seen repeatedly, ten times or more. The chain joins TRBV12-3 or TRBV12-4 to TRBJ2-3; 7 bases line up with TRBD1. V lost 5 bases, J lost 0 bases, and 8 bases stayed unmatched. The CDR3 contains 16 residues. The CDR3 DNA sequence: TGTGCCAGCAGTCCCTCGGGACAGATAAGCACAGATACGCAGTATTTT. Encoded protein: CASSPSGQISTDTQYF.

This clonotype was seen a handful of times. The J gene is TRBJ1-1, the V gene TRBV18; D not resolved. The CDR3 is made up of 11 amino acids. Per the germline V gene, CDR1 is KGHSH and CDR2 is LQKENI. The V and J ends lost 8 bases and 1 base respectively, with 5 bases between them. Written as DNA, the CDR3 is TGTGCCAGCCTAGGGAACACTGAAGCTTTCTTT. It yields the protein CASLGNTEAFF.

This clonotype was found many times. V is TRBV15 and J is TRBJ2-5, with D uncertain. CDR3 length: 14 amino acids. The germline CDR1 and CDR2 sequences are LNHNV and YYDKDF (reference sequence). V lost 1 base, J lost 2 bases, and 8 bases lay in between. CDR3 sequence: CATSRAGWQETQYF. The CDR3 coding sequence is TGTGCCACCAGCAGAGCCGGGTGGCAAGAGACCCAGTACTTC. Full variable domain (outside the CDR3, taken from reference TRBV15 and TRBJ2-5): DAMVIQNPRYQVTQFGKPVTLSCSQTLNHNVMYWYQQKSSQAPKLLFHYYDKDFNNEADTPDNFQSRRPNTSFCFLDIRSPGLGDTAMYLCATSRAGWQETQYFGPGTRLLVL.

This clonotype was counted many times. This chain uses TRBV20-1 with TRBJ2-1; D unresolved. CDR1 DFQATT and CDR2 SNEGSKA come from the germline V gene (reference sequence). Trimming left V 2 bases short and J 6 bases short, with 14 bases between. The length of the CDR3 is 14 residues. DNA of the CDR3: TGCAGTGCTAGAAAGGGTTCGGAGAGCAATGAGCAGTTCTTC. Amino acids: CSARKGSESNEQFF.

This clonotype has at least ten counts. V gene TRBV5-1 combines with J gene TRBJ1-5; 7 nucleotides line up with TRBD1. V lost 3 bases, J lost 7 bases, and 7 bases stayed unmatched. The CDR3 extends over 14 amino acids. In germline, CDR1 is SGHRS, CDR2 YFSETQ. CDR3 protein: CASSSLGGEQPQHF. As DNA, the CDR3 is TGCGCCAGCAGCTCTTTAGGGGGCGAACAGCCCCAGCATTTT.

V is TRBV27 and J is TRBJ2-3, with D hard to call. The ends were cut back, 2 bases at V and 0 bases at J, with 9 bases in the middle. CDR3 length equals 15 residues. The germline gives CDR1 MNHEY, CDR2 SMNVEV (reference sequence). The chain's CDR3 is CASSLGPISTDTQYF. In nucleotides, the CDR3 is TGTGCCAGCAGTTTAGGGCCAATTAGCACAGATACGCAGTATTTT.